This section outlines one T cell receptor (beta chain) sequence together with its context. Its antigen is unknown. The CDR3 loop spans 14 amino acids. CDR1 and CDR2 from the germline V gene are MGHRA and YSYEKL. V was pared by 4 bases and J by 6 bases, with 8 bases of the junction left unmatched. The TCR beta cDNA libraries carried unique molecular identifiers. Each CDR3 protein gets one entry after TCRdb re-called the PCR reads with MiXCR. The sample gives 430,000 or so distinct CDR3 sequences, roughly 40% of which show up once; around 8% is in the top ten. This sample is drawn from a study of post-analysis software for immune sequencing data. Points from the study as a whole: The five TRBV segments detected at higher frequency in patients than in controls included TRBV5-6, TRBV5-1 and TRBV20-1. Comparison with controls showed significantly lower normalized Chao1 diversity in multiple sclerosis patients.

This TCR was recovered from a girl aged 2-10 years with multiple sclerosis. Sequenced input: blood. This chain joins TRBV4-1 and TRBJ1-1; 7 bases are a match to TRBD1. The CDR3 DNA follows: TGCGCCAGCAGCCGGGACAGCCTTGGGGCTGAAGCTTTCTTT. This codes for CASSRDSLGAEAFF.